The 32 T cell receptor beta chains presented below share a single source sample, sequenced in a study of cytomegalovirus exposure and HLA in healthy donors. The method was immunoSEQ multiplex PCR; TCRdb's version includes in-frame clones alone and lacks a portion of them. The table includes over 50,000 clones, almost 97% detected once. What was sequenced was PBMCs. These receptors all come from a young woman in good health and CMV-seronegative.

In DNA form, the CDR3 reads TGTGCCATCAGTGAGAGGCTAGCGGGAGTTCCCTACAATGAGCAGTTCTTC. Translation gives CAISERLAGVPYNEQFF. The chain uses TRBV10-3 and TRBJ2-1; 10 bases align to TRBD2. With 2 bases clipped from V and 2 bases from J, the junction kept 6 bases outside the gene matches. Germline V gene sequence: CDR1 ENHRY, CDR2 SYGVKD. The CDR3 sequence is 17 residues long.

The chain uses TRBV18 and TRBJ2-1; weak D call: TRBD2 (5 bases). Trimming pared 0 bases from V and 7 bases from J, leaving 10 bases between. This CDR3 has 14 residues. Germline CDR1 is KGHSH and CDR2 is LQKENI. DNA for the CDR3: TGTGCCAGCTCACCACCCGGGATAGCAAATGAGCAGTTCTTC. This translates into CASSPPGIANEQFF.

This rearrangement joins TRBV11-2 to TRBJ2-7; weak D call: TRBD1 (5 bases). The CDR3 is 14 amino acids. The germline V and J ends were trimmed by 1 base and 7 bases, with 14 bases remaining between them. Germline V gene data show CDR1 as SGHAT and CDR2 as FQNNGV. The CDR3 sequence is CASSLGQGAWEQYF. The CDR3 bases are TGTGCCAGCAGCTTAGGGCAGGGTGCGTGGGAGCAGTACTTC.

This clone came up once. The chain has TRBV7-3 and TRBJ1-1; perhaps TRBD1 as D (6 bases). The CDR3 sequence is 13 residues long. Germline CDR1 SGHTA, CDR2 FQGTGA. Trimming stripped 10 bases from V and 3 bases from J, with 15 bases between. The CDR3 DNA reads TGTGCCACGAGGCGGGGGGCGTACACTGAAGCTTTCTTT. Amino acids: CATRRGAYTEAFF.

This clone was seen a single time. CDR3 DNA sequence: TGTGCCTGGAGTGCGGACAGCACCGGGGAGCTGTTTTTT. Translation gives CAWSADSTGELFF. The chain links TRBV30 to TRBJ2-2, with D perhaps matching TRBD1 (6 bases). This CDR3 contains 13 residues. Trimming removed 1 base at V and 4 bases at J, with 7 bases between. The germline V gene encodes CDR1 GTSNPN and CDR2 SVGIG (reference sequence).

The chain employs TRBV28 and TRBJ1-4, with 8 bases matching TRBD1. Germline V gene data show CDR1 as MDHEN and CDR2 as SYDVKM. With 6 bases clipped from V and 4 bases from J, the junction kept 13 bases outside the gene matches. The length of the CDR3 is 17 residues. This CDR3 reads CASSPVGRGLVNEKLFF. Written as DNA, the CDR3 is TGTGCCAGCAGCCCCGTCGGCAGGGGGCTCGTTAATGAAAAACTGTTTTTT.

The chain has TRBV7-2 and TRBJ2-5; 8 nucleotides agree with TRBD1. Losses at the gene ends were 4 bases for V and 5 bases for J; bases not matched to a gene: 9. CDR3 length equals 15 residues. The germline V gene has CDR1 SGHTA and CDR2 FQGNSA. The CDR3 region has the DNA TGTGCCAGCAGCTCGGGACAGGCCCCGTTGGAGACCCAGTACTTC. The encoded protein is CASSSGQAPLETQYF.

The chain employs TRBV4-1 and TRBJ1-2, with TRBD1 matching over 9 bases. Germline V gives CDR1 MGHRA, CDR2 YSYEKL. J lost 4 bases, V lost 2 bases, and 5 bases had no gene match. The CDR3 loop spans 15 amino acids. CDR3 sequence reads: CASSQSPTGGYGYTF. The CDR3 nucleotides read TGCGCCAGCAGCCAATCCCCGACAGGGGGCTATGGCTACACCTTC.

The rearrangement links TRBV12-5 to TRBJ2-4, with D possibly matching TRBD2 (6 bases). V lost 7 bases and J lost 10, with 17 bases in between. The germline V gene has CDR1 LGHNT and CDR2 FRNRAP. The CDR3 has 13 amino acids. The CDR3 reads CASAPGDSPIQYF. For the CDR3, the DNA is TGTGCTAGTGCCCCCGGGGACTCCCCGATTCAGTACTTC. Together with reference TRBV12-5 and TRBJ2-4, the CDR3 gives the full variable domain: DARVTQTPRHKVTEMGQEVTMRCQPILGHNTVFWYRQTMMQGLELLAYFRNRAPLDDSGMPKDRFSAEMPDATLATLKIQPSEPRDSAVYFCASAPGDSPIQYFGAGTRLSVL.

The gene calls are TRBV19 and TRBJ1-1; perhaps TRBD1 as D (5 bases). Germline V lookup: CDR1 LNHDA, CDR2 SQIVND (reference sequence). The ends were cut back, 5 bases at V and 5 bases at J, with 12 bases in the middle. CDR3 size: 13 residues. Written as DNA, the CDR3 is TGTGCCAGTAGTCCTGGGGCCCAGACTGAAGCTTTCTTT. Its translation: CASSPGAQTEAFF.

The chain recombines TRBV2 with TRBJ2-1, with TRBD2 identical over 7 bases. CDR3 length equals 15 residues. CDR1 SNHLY and CDR2 FYNNEI come from the germline V gene. The V and J ends lost 3 bases and 4 bases, in that order; junction bases with no gene match: 6. The CDR3 is CASSEELATYNEQFF. The CDR3 DNA reads as TGTGCCAGCAGTGAGGAACTAGCGACTTACAATGAGCAGTTCTTC.

The rearrangement links TRBV5-4 to TRBJ2-1, with TRBD1 identical over 7 bases. The length of the CDR3 is 19 residues. The ends lost 3 bases at V and 0 bases at J; junction bases unmatched: 15. The V gene's germline CDR1 is SGHNT and CDR2 YYREEE (reference sequence). Here the CDR3 DNA reads TGTGCCAGCAGCTCATTTGGGCCTCGAGGGACAGACTCCTACAATGAGCAGTTCTTC. Protein: CASSSFGPRGTDSYNEQFF.

The sample holds a few counts of this clone. The chain links TRBV28 to TRBJ2-7; 7 bases line up with TRBD1. Germline V gene sequence: CDR1 MDHEN, CDR2 SYDVKM. The V segment lost 3 bases and the J segment 9 bases; nucleotides outside the gene matches: 8. There are 13 residues in the CDR3. The CDR3 DNA reads as TGTGCCAGCAGTTTTGGGACAGTGCCGTGGCAGTACTTC. Translation gives CASSFGTVPWQYF.

The J gene is TRBJ1-1, the V gene TRBV6-6, with TRBD1 identical over 7 bases. CDR1 and CDR2 from the germline V gene are MNHNY and SVGAGI (reference sequence). J was trimmed by 1 base and V by 9 bases; bases with no gene match: 5. CDR3 size: 13 residues. This chain's CDR3 is CARSRGRNTEAFF. In nucleotides, the CDR3 is TGTGCCAGATCCAGGGGGAGGAACACTGAAGCTTTCTTT.

This chain links TRBV28 with TRBJ2-3, with 8 bases lining up with TRBD2. Looked up from germline, CDR1 is MDHEN and CDR2 is SYDVKM. The CDR3 has 15 residues. The V gene end was trimmed by 7 bases and the J gene end by 2 bases; junction bases not matched to a gene: 8. In DNA form, the CDR3 reads TGTGCCAGCATCACCCGCGGGGGGATCACAGATACGCAGTATTTT. Its translation is CASITRGGITDTQYF. Variable domain in full (rest from reference TRBV28 and TRBJ2-3): DVKVTQSSRYLVKRTGEKVFLECVQDMDHENMFWYRQDPGLGLRLIYFSYDVKMKEKGDIPEGYSVSREKKERFSLILESASTNQTSMYLCASITRGGITDTQYFGPGTRLTVL.

The chain has TRBV27 and TRBJ2-5; possibly TRBD1 for D (6 bases). V dropped 5 bases and J dropped 9 bases, with 16 bases sitting between them. The CDR3 runs 13 residues. The V gene's germline CDR1 is MNHEY and CDR2 SMNVEV (reference sequence). This CDR3 is CASSADSRSAQYF. The CDR3 nucleotides are TGTGCCAGCAGTGCGGACAGCCGTTCGGCCCAGTACTTC.

The rearrangement links TRBV5-1 to TRBJ2-5; 9 bases align to TRBD1. Trimming at V came to 4 bases and at J to 5 bases, leaving 6 bases not matched to a gene. Germline V gene lookup returns CDR1 SGHRS and CDR2 YFSETQ. CDR3 size: 14 residues. The CDR3 sequence is CASSPTGQGETQYF. The DNA for the CDR3 is TGCGCCAGCAGCCCAACCGGACAGGGGGAGACCCAGTACTTC.

The chain carries TRBV19 and TRBJ2-7, with D perhaps matching TRBD2 (7 bases). The CDR3 totals 16 residues. The V gene's germline CDR1 is LNHDA and CDR2 SQIVND (reference sequence). The V end lost 3 bases, the J end lost 3 bases, and 18 bases lay between the germline ends. The CDR3 protein is CASSMGTGGRFYEQYF. Written as DNA, the CDR3 is TGTGCCAGTAGTATGGGTACGGGGGGCCGGTTCTACGAGCAGTACTTC. Looking up the rest from reference TRBV19 and TRBJ2-7 gives the full variable domain: DGGITQSPKYLFRKEGQNVTLSCEQNLNHDAMYWYRQDPGQGLRLIYYSQIVNDFQKGDIAEGYSVSREKKESFPLTVTSAQKNPTAFYLCASSMGTGGRFYEQYFGPGTRLTVT.

The V call is TRBV5-4, the J call TRBJ2-3; 13 bases fit TRBD2. V was clipped by 4 bases and J by 2 bases; unmatched bases: 4. The CDR3 has 16 amino acids. Germline CDR1 reads SGHNT; CDR2 reads YYREEE (reference sequence). CDR3 bases: TGTGCCAGCAGCCACGGGACTAGCGGGAACACAGATACGCAGTATTTT. It codes for CASSHGTSGNTDTQYF.

J is TRBJ2-5 and V is TRBV7-2, with TRBD2 matching 11 bases. The CDR3 totals 16 residues. With 5 bases clipped from V and 7 bases from J, the junction kept 12 bases outside the gene matches. Germline loops: CDR1 SGHTA, CDR2 FQGNSA. The CDR3 bases are TGTGCCAGCAGCCTAGGCCGGACTAGCGGGCCGGGGACCCAGTACTTC. Its translation: CASSLGRTSGPGTQYF.

This clone was picked up one time. The rearrangement links TRBV7-6 to TRBJ2-1; 11 bases align to TRBD2. The trim removed 3 bases at V and 3 bases at J, leaving 7 bases unmatched. Looked up from germline, CDR1 is SGHVS and CDR2 is FNYEAQ. This CDR3 has 17 amino acids. In nucleotides, the CDR3 is TGTGCCAGCAGCTTTGCCGCCGGGACTAGCGGCTACAATGAGCAGTTCTTC. It encodes CASSFAAGTSGYNEQFF. The full variable domain, in which reference TRBV7-6 and TRBJ2-1 provide the parts outside the CDR3, is GAGVSQSPRYKVTKRGQDVALRCDPISGHVSLYWYRQALGQGPEFLTYFNYEAQQDKSGLPNDRFSAERPEGSISTLTIQRTEQRDSAMYRCASSFAAGTSGYNEQFFGPGTRLTVL.

This clone was seen a single time. This chain connects TRBV18 to TRBJ2-7, with 9 bases matching TRBD2. J was trimmed by 7 bases and V by 0 bases; bases with no gene match: 16. The V gene's germline CDR1 is KGHSH and CDR2 LQKENI. The CDR3 length is 18 residues. In DNA, the CDR3 is TGTGCCAGCTCACCACCGGGTTTAGCGGGAGACTTCTTGGGGGAGCAGTACTTC. It yields the protein CASSPPGLAGDFLGEQYF.

The CDR3 protein is CASSLQGLAGRNNEQFF. The DNA for the CDR3 is TGTGCCAGCAGCTTACAGGGACTAGCGGGGCGGAACAATGAGCAGTTCTTC. The genes are TRBV11-2 and TRBJ2-1; TRBD2 matches 13 bases. Germline V CDR1 and CDR2: SGHAT, FQNNGV. The V and J ends lost 2 bases and 5 bases, in that order; junction bases with no gene match: 6. The CDR3 is 17 residues long.

This chain links TRBV27 with TRBJ1-2; D is possibly TRBD1 (5 bases). V lost 2 bases and J 4 bases, leaving 14 bases between the germline ends. The germline CDR1 and CDR2 sequences are MNHEY and SMNVEV (reference sequence). The CDR3 spans 15 residues. The CDR3 region is CASSLAAGPFYGYTF. Here the CDR3 DNA reads TGTGCCAGCAGTTTAGCGGCAGGGCCATTCTATGGCTACACCTTC.

This chain connects TRBV5-4 to TRBJ2-1; 13 bases line up with TRBD2. The V gene's germline CDR1 is SGHNT and CDR2 YYREEE (reference sequence). V was clipped by 4 bases and J by 6 bases; unmatched bases: 10. The CDR3 runs 17 residues. The CDR3 protein is CASSPTSGGAVGNEQFF. The DNA for the CDR3 is TGTGCCAGCAGCCCCACTAGCGGGGGGGCCGTGGGCAATGAGCAGTTCTTC.

The chain uses TRBV19 and TRBJ1-5, with D tentatively TRBD1 (5 bases). CDR1 LNHDA and CDR2 SQIVND come from the germline V gene (reference sequence). Trimming cost V 5 bases and J 2 bases, with 16 bases left between them. The CDR3 loop spans 16 amino acids. CDR3 region: CASSPPVGQRNQPQHF. CDR3 nucleotides: TGTGCCAGTAGTCCACCAGTGGGGCAGCGCAATCAGCCCCAGCATTTT.

This clone has just one count. The V and J genes are TRBV5-1 and TRBJ2-5; TRBD2 is a possible D gene (6 bases). This CDR3 has 14 amino acids. Germline values: CDR1 SGHRS, CDR2 YFSETQ. Trimming stripped 4 bases from V and 5 bases from J, with 15 bases between. This CDR3 reads CASSPRGAGETQYF. DNA of the CDR3: TGCGCCAGCAGCCCGCGCGGGGCGGGGGAGACCCAGTACTTC.

The chain links TRBV7-4 to TRBJ1-1; 9 positions match TRBD1. This CDR3 contains 16 residues. Germline CDR1 SGHVT, CDR2 SQSDAQ. After removal of 4 bases from V and 2 bases from J, the junction contained 8 bases not matched to a gene. The CDR3 here is CASSSGQGQGNTEAFF. The CDR3 coding sequence is TGTGCCAGCAGCTCCGGTCAGGGACAGGGAAACACTGAAGCTTTCTTT.

The rearrangement joins TRBV29-1 to TRBJ2-1; tentative D call: TRBD2 (6 bases). Germline V gives CDR1 SQVTM, CDR2 ANQGSEA. The CDR3 has 15 residues. V lost 6 bases and J 1 base, leaving 16 bases between the germline ends. The CDR3 loop reads CSVLRLAYSYNEQFF. CDR3 nucleotide sequence: TGCAGCGTGCTGCGGCTAGCGTATTCCTACAATGAGCAGTTCTTC.

The chain joins TRBV30 to TRBJ2-7; D is possibly TRBD1 (5 bases). V lost 0 bases and J lost 4, with 16 bases in between. From germline, CDR1 is GTSNPN and CDR2 SVGIG (reference sequence). This CDR3 has 15 residues. CDR3 DNA: TGTGCCTGGAGTGTGGGGCAGGGCCCCCGATACGAGCAGTACTTC. Protein sequence: CAWSVGQGPRYEQYF.

This chain joins TRBV28 and TRBJ2-1, with 8 bases that match TRBD2. J gave up 6 bases and V 4 bases, and 14 bases lay outside the gene matches. The germline gives CDR1 MDHEN, CDR2 SYDVKM. The CDR3 spans 17 residues. The CDR3 region is CASSSPMREALPNEQFF. The CDR3 DNA follows: TGTGCCAGCAGTTCCCCCATGCGGGAGGCCCTACCCAATGAGCAGTTCTTC.

Concerning this clone itself: Other DNA sequences of this sample code for an identical CDR3. The V and J genes are TRBV5-1 and TRBJ2-5; 7 nucleotides align to TRBD2. CDR1 SGHRS and CDR2 YFSETQ come from the germline V gene. The junction had 15 bases not matched to a gene; V was cut back by 2 bases and J by 5 bases. This CDR3 contains 17 residues. The CDR3 here is CASSFVGGAGVGETQYF. The CDR3 DNA follows: TGCGCCAGCAGCTTTGTCGGCGGGGCGGGAGTTGGGGAGACCCAGTACTTC.